This note documents a single T cell receptor (beta chain) sequence. Participants were aged roughly 18 to 90 years from approximately 23 US areas. Allocation to cohorts depended on clinical history reported by the participants. This record comes from a study of blood T cell repertoires in COVID-19. Study in general: PBMCs, B-cell-depleted T cells, or T cells were the source of the cDNA or gDNA that made up the material.

How the authors handled the data: Reference gene primer amplification gave estimated nucleated cell counts. Profiled with immunoSEQ multiplex PCR; TCRdb holds only in-frame clones, not every one. V and J calls and clone size come straight from that table; D and trimming were deduced from the DNA. The table shows a few hundred thousand clones, with 70% to 90% occurring only once. The ends lost 5 bases at V and 5 bases at J; junction bases unmatched: 8. Germline V gene data show CDR1 as GTSNPN and CDR2 as SVGIG (reference sequence). The CDR3 covers 15 residues. The sequenced sample consisted of PBMCs or T cells enriched from blood (not recorded which). The source of this sequence is a woman aged 40 to 49 with acute COVID-19. The chain employs TRBV30 and TRBJ2-6; 8 nucleotides align to TRBD2. In DNA, the CDR3 is TGTGCCTGGGCCCCCTATAGCGGGAGGGCCAACGTCCTGACTTTC. Its translation is CAWAPYSGRANVLTF.